The rows below give T cell receptor beta chains drawn from one sample of a study of T cell responses to AZD1222 COVID-19 vaccine. TCRdb keeps only in-frame clones here, not all; method: immunoSEQ multiplex PCR. The table shows about 73,000 clones, with 75% to 90% occurring only once. The source was peripheral blood, collected 28 days after the second AZD1222 dose. The source of these receptors is an adult who received the AZD1222 COVID-19 vaccine. Each CDR3 is given with its conserved first and last residue. A D gene is named only where the DNA matches it firmly. Expanded clones are given a class, and other clones once, few, many or no size at all.

>TRBV4-1|17|TRBJ1-1|TRBD1|-
TGCGCCAGCAGTTTCACGGGACAGGCCGTGAAGCACACTGAAGCTTTCTTT
CASSFTGQAVKHTEAFF
>TRBV7-8|15|TRBJ1-2|-|-
TGTGCCAGCAGCCCTGATGAGCGAGGGTTATATGGCTACACCTTC
CASSPDERGLYGYTF
>TRBV19|15|TRBJ2-1|-|-
TGTGCCACCTCAAGTCGTCGAGGGCCGGGGAATGAGCAGTTCTTC
CATSSRRGPGNEQFF
>TRBV7-2|18|TRBJ2-6|-|once
TGTGCCAGCAGCCCCCCCATGGGAATAGGCTCTGGGGCCAACGTCCTGACTTTC
CASSPPMGIGSGANVLTF
>TRBV9|14|TRBJ2-3|-|-
TGTGCCAGCAGCGTTGGACCGCGCACAGATACGCAGTATTTT
CASSVGPRTDTQYF
>TRBV21-1|14|TRBJ2-2|-|-
TGTGCCAGCAGCAAATCTAGGAAAAACGGGGAGCTGTTTTTT
CASSKSRKNGELFF
>TRBV5-4|14|TRBJ1-1|TRBD1|few
TGTGCCAGCAGCTTCTGGACAGGGACCACTGAAGCTTTCTTT
CASSFWTGTTEAFF
>TRBV30|15|TRBJ1-1|TRBD1|-
TGTGCCTGGAGCCCTGGGACAGTTCCGAACACTGAAGCTTTCTTT
CAWSPGTVPNTEAFF
>TRBV2|14|TRBJ1-1|-|-
TGTGCCAGCAGTGAACGCAGTGTGAGGACTGAAGCTTTCTTT
CASSERSVRTEAFF
>TRBV19|14|TRBJ2-5|-|-
TGTGCCAGTAGTATAGGAGGCGCACAAGAGACCCAGTACTTC
CASSIGGAQETQYF
>TRBV6-5|14|TRBJ2-3|-|-
TGTGCCAGTTGGAGGGACAGTTTCACAGATACGCAGTATTTT
CASWRDSFTDTQYF
>TRBV11-3|12|TRBJ1-2|TRBD1|-
TGTGCCAGCAGCCCACAGGGGTATGGCTACACCTTC
CASSPQGYGYTF
>TRBV6-4|13|TRBJ1-6|-|few
TGTGCCAGCCGCAGCAGGGAGGGTTCACCCCTCCACTTT
CASRSREGSPLHF
>TRBV20-1|14|TRBJ1-1|TRBD1|-
TGCAGTGCTAGTCTTGGGACAGGGAACACTGAAGCTTTCTTT
CSASLGTGNTEAFF
>TRBV7-8|14|TRBJ1-5|-|-
TGTGCCAGCAGGGAGGGGATTGGCAATCAGCCCCAGCATTTT
CASREGIGNQPQHF
>TRBV19|13|TRBJ1-2|-|-
TGTGCCAGTAGTATGATCACGGACTATGGCTACACCTTC
CASSMITDYGYTF
>TRBV7-9|16|TRBJ1-2|-|few
TGTGCCAGCAGCTTAGCACAGACATCTTTAATAGATGGCTACACCTTC
CASSLAQTSLIDGYTF
>TRBV6-2/TRBV6-3|17|TRBJ1-1|TRBD1|few
TGTGCCAGCAGTCATACCCTCCCGGGACAGGGGGTTACTGAAGCTTTCTTT
CASSHTLPGQGVTEAFF
>TRBV29-1|12|TRBJ2-7|TRBD1|-
TGCAGCGCTGGGACAGAGACCTACGAGCAGTACTTC
CSAGTETYEQYF
>TRBV11-2|15|TRBJ1-3|-|-
TGTGCCAGCAGGAGCTACGGGATCTCTGGAAACACCATATATTTT
CASRSYGISGNTIYF
>TRBV30|12|TRBJ1-2|-|-
TGTGCCTGGAGTGGGACAACCTATGGCTACACCTTC
CAWSGTTYGYTF
>TRBV5-4|12|TRBJ1-2|-|-
TGTGCCAGCAGCATAGGACAGTGGGGCTACACCTTC
CASSIGQWGYTF
>TRBV24-1|17|TRBJ1-1|TRBD1|-
TGTGCCACCAGTGAGCCTCGGACAGGGGGCAAGAACACTGAAGCTTTCTTT
CATSEPRTGGKNTEAFF
>TRBV7-2|16|TRBJ2-5|-|-
TGTGCCAGCAGCTTAGTCGGGTCCAGGGTCCAAGAGACCCAGTACTTC
CASSLVGSRVQETQYF
>TRBV5-4|14|TRBJ1-1|-|few
TGTGCCAGCAGCTTGGAACCGATGGAGACTGAAGCTTTCTTT
CASSLEPMETEAFF
>TRBV9|16|TRBJ2-1|-|once
TGTGCCAGCAGCGTACTGGCGCAGAGCTCCTACAATGAGCAGTTCTTC
CASSVLAQSSYNEQFF
>TRBV20-1|11|TRBJ2-1|-|-
TGCAGTGCTAGTGAGAGTAATGAGCAGTTCTTC
CSASESNEQFF
>TRBV7-7|15|TRBJ2-2|TRBD1|-
TGTGCCAGCAGTTCAGACAGGGGAGGCACCGGGGAGCTGTTTTTT
CASSSDRGGTGELFF
>TRBV24-1|17|TRBJ2-2|TRBD1|-
TGTGCCACCAGTGGACTTCCGGGACAGGGGAACACCGGGGAGCTGTTTTTT
CATSGLPGQGNTGELFF
>TRBV12-3/TRBV12-4|11|TRBJ2-7|-|-
TGTGCCAGCAGCCCCTCGGACGAGCAGTACTTC
CASSPSDEQYF
>TRBV6-5|11|TRBJ1-1|TRBD1|-
TGTGCCAGCAGGAGGGGGCTGGAAGCTTTCTTT
CASRRGLEAFF
>TRBV19|15|TRBJ2-2|TRBD1|-
TGTGCCAGTAGTATAATGGACAGGGGAAGTAGTGAGCTGTTTTTT
CASSIMDRGSSELFF